This T cell receptor beta chain was identified in a study of T cells in Graves' hyperthyroidism and ophthalmopathy. Study findings and constraints: Model-based prediction identified ophthalmopathy a median about 6.8 months prior to its onset. Ophthalmopathy and stable hyperthyroidism were told apart by a 13 V-J model.

The V and J ends lost 4 bases and 2 bases respectively, with 11 bases between them. Germline V gene sequence: CDR1 GTSNPN, CDR2 SVGIG (reference sequence). This CDR3 is built from 14 residues. TCR beta CDR3 regions were amplified from RNA transcripts. An initial round of RT-PCR targeting the TCR CDR3 relied on the HTBI primer set. TCRdb itself ran the multiplex PCR reads through MiXCR, one entry per CDR3 protein. The sample contains roughly 500,000 distinct CDR3 sequences, around 46% of which appear only once. This clonotype was recorded a few times. Its specificity is not known. The sequenced sample was peripheral blood or thyroid tissue (not recorded which). The J gene is TRBJ2-2, the V gene TRBV30, with TRBD1 as a possible D gene (6 bases). The source is an adult woman with Graves' disease, either hyperthyroidism or ophthalmopathy (not recorded which). CDR3 sequence: CAWKRTANTGELFF. DNA for the CDR3: TGTGCCTGGAAGCGGACAGCTAACACCGGGGAGCTGTTTTTT.